Presented here are 5 T cell receptor beta chains from one specimen sequenced in a study of blood T cell repertoires in COVID-19. Method: immunoSEQ multiplex PCR; TCRdb's copy keeps in-frame clones and lacks some. This sample yields about 110,000 clones, of which under 85% are seen a single time; approximately 4.1% belongs to the top ten. The sequenced sample was peripheral blood. The receptors come from a woman between 65 and 79 years old with acute or convalescent COVID-19.

The rearrangement uses TRBV9 and TRBJ2-3; 7 bases align to TRBD1. The ends lost 4 bases at V and 4 bases at J; junction bases unmatched: 9. This CDR3 is built from 15 residues. In germline, CDR1 is SGDLS, CDR2 YYNGEE. CDR3 bases: TGTGCCAGCAGCAGAGGGACAGCGAACCCAGATACGCAGTATTTT. This translates into CASSRGTANPDTQYF.

A single count supports this clone. The rearrangement joins TRBV30 to TRBJ1-6, with 10 bases that match TRBD1. There are 14 residues in the CDR3. Germline trimming cut 0 bases from V and 10 bases from J; bases unmatched to any gene: 3. Germline V lookup: CDR1 GTSNPN, CDR2 SVGIG (reference sequence). CDR3 nucleotides: TGTGCCTGGAGTGTAGACAGGGGGCAATCACCCCTCCACTTT. This gives the protein CAWSVDRGQSPLHF.

DNA for the CDR3: TGTGCCAGCAGTTCTCCGGGGGGGATCCCTAATGAAAAACTGTTTTTT. Amino acid sequence: CASSSPGGIPNEKLFF. The chain employs TRBV28 and TRBJ1-4; the D gene is possibly TRBD1 (5 bases). CDR1 is MDHEN, CDR2 SYDVKM, per germline. With 4 bases removed from V and 3 bases from J, the gap between germline ends came to 15 bases. This CDR3 spans 16 amino acids. The whole variable domain, remainder taken from reference TRBV28 and TRBJ1-4, is DVKVTQSSRYLVKRTGEKVFLECVQDMDHENMFWYRQDPGLGLRLIYFSYDVKMKEKGDIPEGYSVSREKKERFSLILESASTNQTSMYLCASSSPGGIPNEKLFFGSGTQLSVL.

This clone was detected only once. J is TRBJ1-1 and V is TRBV19; D not resolved. This CDR3 has 16 residues. Germline lookup yields CDR1 LNHDA and CDR2 SQIVND (reference sequence). V lost 7 bases and J lost 8, with 26 bases in between. This chain's CDR3 is CASTSWSGSDAREAFF. CDR3 DNA sequence: TGTGCCAGTACCTCTTGGTCGGGGAGTGACGCACGCGAAGCTTTCTTT.

This chain connects TRBV24-1 to TRBJ2-5, with 8 nucleotides matching TRBD1. CDR3 length: 13 amino acids. J lost 5 bases, V lost 5 bases, and 3 bases had no gene match. Germline V gene lookup returns CDR1 KGHDR and CDR2 SFDVKD. The CDR3 sequence is CATSGRGLETQYF. CDR3 DNA: TGTGCCACCAGTGGCAGGGGGCTGGAGACCCAGTACTTC.